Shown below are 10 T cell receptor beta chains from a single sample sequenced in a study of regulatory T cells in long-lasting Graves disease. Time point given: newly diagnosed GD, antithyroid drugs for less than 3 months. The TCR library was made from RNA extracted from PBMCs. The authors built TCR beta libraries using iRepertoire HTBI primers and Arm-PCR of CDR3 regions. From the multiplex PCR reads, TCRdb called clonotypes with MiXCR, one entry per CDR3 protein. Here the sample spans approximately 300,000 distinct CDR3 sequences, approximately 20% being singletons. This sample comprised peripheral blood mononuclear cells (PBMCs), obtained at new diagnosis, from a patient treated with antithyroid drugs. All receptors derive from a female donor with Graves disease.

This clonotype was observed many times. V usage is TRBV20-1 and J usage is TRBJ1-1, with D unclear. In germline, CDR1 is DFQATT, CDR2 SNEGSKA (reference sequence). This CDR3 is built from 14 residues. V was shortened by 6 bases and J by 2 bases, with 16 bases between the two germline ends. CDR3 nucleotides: TGCAGTGCCTATGAACCTAATATCAACACTGAAGCTTTCTTT. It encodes CSAYEPNINTEAFF.

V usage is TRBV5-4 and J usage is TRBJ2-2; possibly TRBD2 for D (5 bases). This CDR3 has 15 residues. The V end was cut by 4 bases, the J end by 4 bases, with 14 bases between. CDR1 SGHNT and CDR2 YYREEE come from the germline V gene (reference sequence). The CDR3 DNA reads TGTGCCAGCAGCCAGGACCCCCGGGGCACCGGGGAGCTGTTTTTT. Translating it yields CASSQDPRGTGELFF.

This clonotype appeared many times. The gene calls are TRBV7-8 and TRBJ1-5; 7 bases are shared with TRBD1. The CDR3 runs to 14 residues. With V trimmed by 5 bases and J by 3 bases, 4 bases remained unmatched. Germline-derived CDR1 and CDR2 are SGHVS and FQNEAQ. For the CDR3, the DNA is TGTGCCAGCAGCCCGGACAGGCCCAATCAGCCCCAGCATTTT. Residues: CASSPDRPNQPQHF.

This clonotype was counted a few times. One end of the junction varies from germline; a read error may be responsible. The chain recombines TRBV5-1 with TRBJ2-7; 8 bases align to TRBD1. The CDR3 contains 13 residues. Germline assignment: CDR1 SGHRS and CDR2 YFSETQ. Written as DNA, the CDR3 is TGCGCCAGCGGCTTGGGGGGACAGGCCGAGCAGTACTTC. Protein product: CASGLGGQAEQYF.

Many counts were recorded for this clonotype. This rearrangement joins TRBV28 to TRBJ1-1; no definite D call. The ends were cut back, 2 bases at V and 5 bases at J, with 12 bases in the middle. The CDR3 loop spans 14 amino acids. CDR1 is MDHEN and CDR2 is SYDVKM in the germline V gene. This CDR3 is CASSLRHGSTEAFF. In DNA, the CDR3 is TGTGCCAGCAGTTTACGACACGGGAGTACTGAAGCTTTCTTT.

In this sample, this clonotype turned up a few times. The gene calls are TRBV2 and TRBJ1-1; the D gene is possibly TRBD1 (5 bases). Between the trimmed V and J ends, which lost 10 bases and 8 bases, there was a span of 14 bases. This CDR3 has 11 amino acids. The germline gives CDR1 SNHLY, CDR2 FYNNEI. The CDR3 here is CANLDGGEAFF. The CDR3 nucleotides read TGTGCCAACCTAGATGGGGGGGAAGCTTTCTTT.

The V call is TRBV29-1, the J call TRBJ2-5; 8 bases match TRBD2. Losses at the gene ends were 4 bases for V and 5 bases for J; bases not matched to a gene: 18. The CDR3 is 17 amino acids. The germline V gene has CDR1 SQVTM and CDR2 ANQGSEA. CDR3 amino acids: CSVVLGREGGPEETQYF. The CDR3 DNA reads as TGCAGCGTTGTCTTGGGACGGGAGGGAGGGCCCGAGGAGACCCAGTACTTC.

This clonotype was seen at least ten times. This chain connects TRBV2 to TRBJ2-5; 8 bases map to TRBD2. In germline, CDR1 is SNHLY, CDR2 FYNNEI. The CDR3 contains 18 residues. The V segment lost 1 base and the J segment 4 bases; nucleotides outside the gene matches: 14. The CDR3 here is CASSEGSFAGGSGETQYF. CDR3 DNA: TGTGCCAGCAGTGAAGGGTCCTTTGCGGGAGGATCGGGAGAGACCCAGTACTTC. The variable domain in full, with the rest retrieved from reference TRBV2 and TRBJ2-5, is EPEVTQTPSHQVTQMGQEVILRCVPISNHLYFYWYRQILGQKVEFLVSFYNNEISEKSEIFDDQFSVERPDGSNFTLKIRSTKLEDSAMYFCASSEGSFAGGSGETQYFGPGTRLLVL.

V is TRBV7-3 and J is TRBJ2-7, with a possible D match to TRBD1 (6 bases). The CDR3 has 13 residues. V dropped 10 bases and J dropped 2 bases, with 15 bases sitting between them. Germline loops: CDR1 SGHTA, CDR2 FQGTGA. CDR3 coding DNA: TGTGCCATCCTCCCGGACAGCCCCTACGAGCAGTACTTC. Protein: CAILPDSPYEQYF.

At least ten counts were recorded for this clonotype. The CDR3 DNA reads as TGTGCCAGCAGTCTAGCGATAGCGGAGACCCAGTACTTC. It is translated as CASSLAIAETQYF. The rearrangement joins TRBV7-8 to TRBJ2-5; D perhaps matches TRBD2 (6 bases). Trimming stripped 6 bases from V and 5 bases from J, with 13 bases between. This CDR3 is built from 13 residues. Per germline, CDR1 SGHVS and CDR2 FQNEAQ.